One sample yielded the 20 T cell receptor beta chains listed below, sequenced in a study of T cell responses to AZD1222 COVID-19 vaccine (dated by TCRdb to the early 2020s). The library was produced with the immunoSEQ multiplex PCR assay. As stored in TCRdb, this immuneACCESS dataset retains in-frame rearrangements with V and J assigned. A fraction of the clones does not appear; measured against another copy, unresolved V genes explain less than half of the discrepancy, and the remainder lacks a known reason. The sample table records around 150,000 clones; roughly 94% of these occur just once. The top ten clonotypes cover 0.64% of the sample. Explained via the paper, the time point label denotes: baseline before first vaccination. The material sequenced was peripheral blood, taken on day 0 of AZD1222 vaccination. These TCRs come from an adult in good health.

The chain is built from TRBV6-5 and TRBJ1-2; D call uncertain. The V end was cut by 6 bases, the J end by 4 bases, with 15 bases between. The CDR3 has 14 residues. The germline V gene has CDR1 MNHEY and CDR2 SVGAGI. CDR3 region: CASRPRGGSYGYTF. CDR3 nucleotide sequence: TGTGCCAGCAGGCCGCGCGGCGGGTCCTATGGCTACACCTTC.

This clone was recorded only once. The chain links TRBV19 to TRBJ1-6; 8 nucleotides align to TRBD1. Germline CDR1 LNHDA, CDR2 SQIVND (reference sequence). CDR3 length equals 16 residues. V shed 7 bases and J 7 bases; nucleotides not matched to a gene: 12. CDR3 DNA sequence: TGTGCCAGTAAGGCTTCCAGGGGGCCCGGGAATTCACCCCTCCACTTT. Protein: CASKASRGPGNSPLHF. The full variable domain, with the rest looked up from reference TRBV19 and TRBJ1-6, is DGGITQSPKYLFRKEGQNVTLSCEQNLNHDAMYWYRQDPGQGLRLIYYSQIVNDFQKGDIAEGYSVSREKKESFPLTVTSAQKNPTAFYLCASKASRGPGNSPLHFGNGTRLTVT.

The rearrangement joins TRBV29-1 to TRBJ2-1; weak D call: TRBD1 (6 bases). Germline V gives CDR1 SQVTM, CDR2 ANQGSEA. This CDR3 region has 12 residues. V lost 8 bases to trimming and J lost 7 bases, with 15 bases between them. CDR3 DNA: TGCAGCAATAAACAGGGTGGAAATGAGCAGTTCTTC. Protein sequence: CSNKQGGNEQFF.

The chain joins TRBV11-2 to TRBJ1-3; D not resolved. The ends were cut back, 5 bases at V and 2 bases at J, with 13 bases in the middle. Looked up from germline, CDR1 is SGHAT and CDR2 is FQNNGV. There are 15 residues in the CDR3. The CDR3 nucleotides are TGTGCCAGCAGCCCCGCCCGGGCCACTGGAAACACCATATATTTT. This sequence encodes CASSPARATGNTIYF.

This sequence joins TRBV3-1 (or the pseudogene TRBV3-2) and TRBJ1-2, with 8 bases matching TRBD1. V lost 1 base and J lost 7; bases outside the gene matches: 8. Germline CDR1 reads LGHDT; CDR2 reads YNNKEL (reference sequence). The CDR3 covers 15 residues. For the CDR3, the DNA is TGTGCCAGCAGCCAAGTGGACAGGGCGCAATCTGGCTACACCTTC. It specifies CASSQVDRAQSGYTF.

This chain links TRBV5-4 with TRBJ1-1; 9 nucleotides align to TRBD1. The V segment lost 0 bases and the J segment 1 base; nucleotides outside the gene matches: 4. The CDR3 runs to 16 residues. In germline, CDR1 is SGHNT, CDR2 YYREEE (reference sequence). The CDR3 sequence is CASSLGTGVRNTEAFF. CDR3 DNA sequence: TGTGCCAGCAGCTTGGGGACAGGGGTTAGGAACACTGAAGCTTTCTTT.

V gene TRBV19 combines with J gene TRBJ1-1; D is possibly TRBD1 (6 bases). The CDR3 extends over 13 amino acids. The V gene's germline CDR1 is LNHDA and CDR2 SQIVND (reference sequence). V lost 5 bases and J 4 bases, leaving 11 bases between the germline ends. The CDR3, as DNA: TGTGCCAGTAGTTGGGACATTAGCACTGAAGCTTTCTTT. Translating gives CASSWDISTEAFF.

This clone appeared once. The chain has TRBV30 and TRBJ1-5; D is unresolved. With 3 bases removed from V and 0 bases from J, the gap between germline ends came to 9 bases. Germline V gene lookup returns CDR1 GTSNPN and CDR2 SVGIG (reference sequence). The CDR3 loop spans 14 amino acids. The CDR3 DNA follows: TGTGCCTGGAGGGGGATAGATAGCAATCAGCCCCAGCATTTT. This codes for CAWRGIDSNQPQHF.

The chain recombines TRBV10-3 with TRBJ1-2; 11 bases line up with TRBD1. Trimming removed 5 bases from V and 1 base from J; junction bases left unmatched: 3. The CDR3 spans 15 residues. Germline values: CDR1 ENHRY, CDR2 SYGVKD. The CDR3 spells CAISQGQGGNYGYTF. CDR3 bases: TGTGCCATCAGTCAGGGACAGGGGGGTAACTATGGCTACACCTTC.

This clone has more than one count but fewer than ten. The chain carries TRBV7-6 and TRBJ2-4, with D possibly TRBD2 on 6 matching bases. This CDR3 is 14 amino acids long. The germline V gene has CDR1 SGHVS and CDR2 FNYEAQ. The V gene lost 5 bases and the J gene lost 6 bases, with 14 bases spanning the gap. This CDR3 reads CASSPSGSANIQYF. For the CDR3, the DNA is TGTGCCAGCAGCCCGTCCGGGAGTGCAAACATTCAGTACTTC. The full variable domain, its missing parts supplied by reference TRBV7-6 and TRBJ2-4, is GAGVSQSPRYKVTKRGQDVALRCDPISGHVSLYWYRQALGQGPEFLTYFNYEAQQDKSGLPNDRFSAERPEGSISTLTIQRTEQRDSAMYRCASSPSGSANIQYFGAGTRLSVL.

The chain recombines TRBV9 with TRBJ2-7, with a weak D call TRBD2 (5 bases). The ends were cut back, 4 bases at V and 4 bases at J, with 15 bases in the middle. The CDR3 runs 14 residues. Germline CDR1 and CDR2: SGDLS and YYNGEE. CDR3 nucleotide sequence: TGTGCCAGCAGCTCTGGAGGAACGGGGTACGAGCAGTACTTC. Amino acids: CASSSGGTGYEQYF.

The rearrangement joins TRBV30 to TRBJ1-6, with 9 bases lining up with TRBD1. V lost 1 base to trimming and J lost 7 bases; unmatched junction nucleotides: 5. Germline loops: CDR1 GTSNPN, CDR2 SVGIG (reference sequence). This CDR3 is 15 amino acids long. Here the CDR3 reads CAWSALTGGNSPLHF. CDR3 nucleotides: TGTGCCTGGAGTGCCCTGACAGGGGGAAATTCACCCCTCCACTTT.

The chain carries TRBV19 and TRBJ2-2, with D perhaps TRBD1 (5 bases). The CDR3 length is 14 residues. Deletions cut 4 bases from V and 3 bases from J, with 9 bases between. Germline CDR1 and CDR2: LNHDA and SQIVND (reference sequence). CDR3 loop: CASSSQGHTGELFF. The CDR3 nucleotides are TGTGCCAGTAGTAGCCAGGGTCACACCGGGGAGCTGTTTTTT.

This chain uses TRBV28 with TRBJ2-5, with TRBD2 matching over 9 bases. CDR3 length: 20 amino acids. Germline values: CDR1 MDHEN, CDR2 SYDVKM. With 2 bases clipped from V and 5 bases from J, the junction kept 21 bases outside the gene matches. The CDR3 region has the DNA TGTGCCAGCAGTTTACCCCGCCCCTCGCGGGAGGGCCGGGTTACGGAGACCCAGTACTTC. Its protein is CASSLPRPSREGRVTETQYF.

This sequence joins TRBV3-1 (or the pseudogene TRBV3-2) and TRBJ1-5; D is unclear. CDR3 size: 17 residues. Deletions cut 0 bases from V and 6 bases from J, with 18 bases between. Germline CDR1 reads LGHDT; CDR2 reads YNNKEL (reference sequence). CDR3 residues: CASSQDYERALGQPQHF. The CDR3 DNA reads TGTGCCAGCAGCCAAGATTATGAAAGGGCTTTGGGTCAGCCCCAGCATTTT.

CDR3 sequence: CASSFFLRDGRTDTQYF. The CDR3, as DNA: TGTGCCAGCAGTTTTTTCCTCCGGGACGGCCGCACAGATACGCAGTATTTT. V usage is TRBV28 and J usage is TRBJ2-3; D possibly matches TRBD1 or TRBD2 (5 bases each). This CDR3 is built from 17 residues. V was trimmed by 3 bases and J by 1 base, leaving 17 bases between them. Germline V gene lookup returns CDR1 MDHEN and CDR2 SYDVKM.

The CDR3, as DNA: TGCGCCAGCAGCCCAGGGACAGGGCTGCAAACTGAAGCTTTCTTT. This gives the protein CASSPGTGLQTEAFF. The V and J genes are TRBV5-1 and TRBJ1-1, with 9 bases matching TRBD1. V trimming: 4 bases; J trimming: 5 bases; junction bases outside the gene matches: 9. Per the germline V gene, CDR1 is SGHRS and CDR2 is YFSETQ. The CDR3 contains 15 residues.

The chain joins TRBV5-5 to TRBJ1-5; D unclear. The CDR3 is made up of 13 amino acids. Trimming pared 3 bases from V and 6 bases from J, leaving 10 bases between. Per germline, CDR1 SGHKS and CDR2 YYEKEE (reference sequence). The CDR3 here is CASSSRTIQPQHF. The CDR3 region has the DNA TGTGCCAGCAGCTCCCGGACTATTCAGCCCCAGCATTTT.

This sequence joins TRBV9 and TRBJ2-2; D is ambiguous. CDR1 and CDR2 from the germline V gene are SGDLS and YYNGEE. V shed 7 bases and J shed 1 base, with 5 bases lying between them. This CDR3 comprises 12 residues. As DNA, the CDR3 is TGTGCCAGCGGCGGGAACACCGGGGAGCTGTTTTTT. It codes for CASGGNTGELFF.

The chain carries TRBV12-3 or TRBV12-4 and TRBJ2-7; D is ambiguous. The V end was cut by 3 bases, the J end by 2 bases, with 8 bases between. The CDR3 extends over 13 amino acids. CDR3 sequence reads: CASSFRIAYEQYF. The CDR3 DNA reads TGTGCCAGCAGTTTCCGGATTGCCTACGAGCAGTACTTC.